This is a list of T cell receptor beta chains from one sample in a study of T cell responses to AZD1222 COVID-19 vaccine. The assay was immunoSEQ multiplex PCR, and TCRdb's table has in-frame clones only and misses some. The sample shows around 54,000 clones, around nine tenths of them seen only once. The material was peripheral blood, obtained 28 days after the second AZD1222 dose. The origin of the receptors is an adult who received the AZD1222 COVID-19 vaccine. The CDR3 runs from the conserved cysteine through the conserved F or W. A D gene is named only where the DNA matches it firmly. Clone size, where shown, is once, few, many, or a class for clones that have expanded.

17	NA	TRBV14	TRBJ2-1	TRBD2	TGTGCCAGCAGCCATTATCGGACTAGCGGATCCTACAATGAGCAGTTCTTC	CASSHYRTSGSYNEQFF
13	NA	TRBV11-1	TRBJ1-1	NA	TGTGCCAGCAGCCGGGGACAGAACACTGAAGCTTTCTTT	CASSRGQNTEAFF
15	NA	TRBV6-5	TRBJ2-3	TRBD2	TGTGCCAGCAGGCACGTAGCGGGGGGGACAGATACGCAGTATTTT	CASRHVAGGTDTQYF
16	NA	TRBV7-2	TRBJ2-2	NA	TGTGCCAGCAGCCCCACCCGGACAGTGAACACCGGGGAGCTGTTTTTT	CASSPTRTVNTGELFF
13	NA	TRBV12-3/TRBV12-4	TRBJ1-4	NA	TGTGCCAGCAGTTTACAGGAGAATGAAAAACTGTTTTTT	CASSLQENEKLFF
15	NA	TRBV6-6	TRBJ2-1	TRBD2	TGTGCCAGCAGTTACGGGGGGGGTTCCTACAATGAGCAGTTCTTC	CASSYGGGSYNEQFF
14	NA	TRBV2	TRBJ1-5	TRBD1	TGTGCCAGCAGTGACGACAGGGGAGGTCAGCCCCAGCATTTT	CASSDDRGGQPQHF
16	NA	TRBV11-3	TRBJ2-1	NA	TGTGCCAGCAGCTTAGTGGCGGCGGGCTCCTACAATGAGCAGTTCTTC	CASSLVAAGSYNEQFF
16	NA	TRBV5-1	TRBJ1-1	TRBD1	TGCGCCAGCAGCGTGTATCCCGGGACAGGGGGCACTGAAGCTTTCTTT	CASSVYPGTGGTEAFF
14	NA	TRBV19	TRBJ2-7	NA	TGTGCCAGTAGTATTGGTGGGGGCACCTACGAGCAGTACTTC	CASSIGGGTYEQYF
12	medium-sized	TRBV27	TRBJ2-1	NA	TGTGCCAGCAGCACTCTACATAATGAGCAGTTCTTC	CASSTLHNEQFF
14	NA	TRBV5-4	TRBJ2-6	NA	TGTGCCAGCAGCATGGACAGTCTGGCCAACGTCCTGACTTTC	CASSMDSLANVLTF
12	NA	TRBV19	TRBJ2-2	NA	TGTGCCAGTAGTACTAGTGGGGGGGAGCTGTTTTTT	CASSTSGGELFF
16	NA	TRBV3-1/TRBV3-2	TRBJ2-3	TRBD2	TGTGCCAGCAGCCAACGGGCTAGCGGGAGGACAGATACGCAGTATTTT	CASSQRASGRTDTQYF
15	NA	TRBV5-1	TRBJ1-2	NA	TGCGCCAGCAGCTTGTCACAGGGAACAAGCTATGGCTACACCTTC	CASSLSQGTSYGYTF
17	once	TRBV7-2	TRBJ1-3	NA	TGTGCCAGCAGCCCGACCCCCCTTAGAGGACGGGGAAACACCATATATTTT	CASSPTPLRGRGNTIYF
15	NA	TRBV2	TRBJ2-2	NA	TGTGCCAGCAGTGATCCAGGGGGGATCACCGGGGAGCTGTTTTTT	CASSDPGGITGELFF
16	few	TRBV5-1	TRBJ1-6	NA	TGCGCCAGCAGCTCCAACCAGGGGCCGAATAATTCACCCCTCCACTTT	CASSSNQGPNNSPLHF
18	NA	TRBV5-8	TRBJ1-4	NA	TGTGCCAGCAGCTTCCCACCCCATTGGGACTCCGTTAATGAAAAACTGTTTTTT	CASSFPPHWDSVNEKLFF
14	NA	TRBV5-1	TRBJ1-6	NA	TGCGCCAGCAGAACGGAGGGGTCGCAATCACCCCTCCACTTT	CASRTEGSQSPLHF
17	NA	TRBV19	TRBJ1-3	TRBD1	TGTGCCAGTAGTTCCTACGGGACAGCGTTCTCTGGAAACACCATATATTTT	CASSSYGTAFSGNTIYF
15	NA	TRBV7-8	TRBJ2-7	TRBD2	TGTGCCAGCAGCTTAGTAGCGGGGGGCAGGGACGAGCAGTACTTC	CASSLVAGGRDEQYF
11	NA	TRBV29-1	TRBJ2-7	NA	TGCAGCGGGGGACACAACTACGAGCAGTACTTC	CSGGHNYEQYF
12	NA	TRBV5-1	TRBJ1-1	NA	TGCGCCAGCAGCTTGGGGGACACTGAAGCTTTCTTT	CASSLGDTEAFF
14	NA	TRBV5-1	TRBJ2-7	TRBD2	TGCGCCAGCAGCCTCCCGGGACTAGCGGCTCCGCAGTACTTC	CASSLPGLAAPQYF
15	NA	TRBV19	TRBJ1-5	TRBD1	TGTGCCAGTAGTACGGGACAGGGATTGAATCAGCCCCAGCATTTT	CASSTGQGLNQPQHF
14	NA	TRBV7-8	TRBJ1-4	NA	TGTGCCAGCACCATTCGAGGGGGACGGGAAAAACTGTTTTTT	CASTIRGGREKLFF
16	NA	TRBV27	TRBJ2-7	TRBD2	TGTGCCAGCAGTTTTTATTTTGGCGGGAGTTCCTACGAGCAGTACTTC	CASSFYFGGSSYEQYF
15	NA	TRBV9	TRBJ2-7	NA	TGTGCCAGCAGCGTAGCCCCGGGACCAACCTACGAGCAGTACTTC	CASSVAPGPTYEQYF
13	NA	TRBV21-1	TRBJ2-7	NA	TGTGCCAGCTTCTCTGGGGGGGGCTACGAGCAGTACTTC	CASFSGGGYEQYF
16	NA	TRBV28	TRBJ1-5	TRBD1	TGTGCCAGCAGTCTCTCCGGACAGGGCCCCAATCAGCCCCAGCATTTT	CASSLSGQGPNQPQHF
18	NA	TRBV11-2	TRBJ2-7	TRBD2	TGTGCCAGCAGCTTAGTTCCCCTGGCGAGCGGGGTCACCTACGAGCAGTACTTC	CASSLVPLASGVTYEQYF
14	NA	TRBV28	TRBJ2-7	TRBD1	TGTGCCAGCAGTTTTAGGGACAGGACCTACGAGCAGTACTTC	CASSFRDRTYEQYF
14	NA	TRBV15	TRBJ1-4	NA	TGTGCCACCAGCAGAGCTACAGGGAATGAAAAACTGTTTTTT	CATSRATGNEKLFF
14	NA	TRBV4-3	TRBJ2-7	TRBD1	TGCGCCAGCAGCCAATACGGACAGGGCCTAGAGCAGTACTTC	CASSQYGQGLEQYF
12	NA	TRBV30	TRBJ2-5	NA	TGTGCCTGTTCCGAGAGTACGGAGACCCAGTACTTC	CACSESTETQYF
14	NA	TRBV4-1	TRBJ2-3	NA	TGCGCCAGCAGCCCAGGGGGGGCATCAGATACGCAGTATTTT	CASSPGGASDTQYF
13	NA	TRBV5-5	TRBJ2-5	NA	TGTGCCAGCAGCCCATTGCCGGGGGAGACCCAGTACTTC	CASSPLPGETQYF
15	once	TRBV28	TRBJ1-1	NA	TGTGCCAGCCAGACCCCAGGGATTACGAACACTGAAGCTTTCTTT	CASQTPGITNTEAFF
18	NA	TRBV15	TRBJ2-5	TRBD2	TGTGCCACCAGCATTATTCGGACTAGCGGGCGTAGGGGGGAGACCCAGTACTTC	CATSIIRTSGRRGETQYF
15	NA	TRBV5-8	TRBJ1-3	NA	TGTGCCAGCAGCTTGTGGGAGTCCACTGGAAACACCATATATTTT	CASSLWESTGNTIYF
12	NA	TRBV21-1	TRBJ2-4	NA	TGTGCCAGCAGGGGGAGCAAAAACATTCAGTACTTC	CASRGSKNIQYF
15	NA	TRBV29-1	TRBJ2-3	NA	TGCAGCGTTGATCGGGCACAGGGCTACACAGATACGCAGTATTTT	CSVDRAQGYTDTQYF
14	NA	TRBV4-3	TRBJ1-3	NA	TGCGCCAGCAGCCAAGGGGCCTCTGGAAACACCATATATTTT	CASSQGASGNTIYF
14	once	TRBV5-1	TRBJ1-3	NA	TGCGCCAGCAGCTTGGTGGACTCTGGAAACACCATATATTTT	CASSLVDSGNTIYF
12	once	TRBV30	TRBJ2-5	TRBD2	TGTGCCTGGACTAGCGGGCAAGAGACCCAGTACTTC	CAWTSGQETQYF
21	NA	TRBV4-1	TRBJ2-7	TRBD1	TGCGCCAGCAGCCTGATAGGGCTGCGCTCGGGACAGGGGAGGGCGTCCTACGAGCAGTACTTC	CASSLIGLRSGQGRASYEQYF
16	once	TRBV27	TRBJ2-7	TRBD2	TGTGCCAGCAGTGCTGGACTAGCGGGAGACTCCTACGAGCAGTACTTC	CASSAGLAGDSYEQYF
13	few	TRBV7-3	TRBJ1-1	NA	TGTGCCAGCAGCAGGACCCTGAACACTGAAGCTTTCTTT	CASSRTLNTEAFF
14	NA	TRBV5-5	TRBJ2-7	TRBD1	TGTGCCAGCAGCTTTGGGACAGCCTACTACGAGCAGTACTTC	CASSFGTAYYEQYF
16	NA	TRBV28	TRBJ2-6	NA	TGTGCCAGCAGTTTCAGACAGACCTCTGGGGCCAACGTCCTGACTTTC	CASSFRQTSGANVLTF
16	once	TRBV6-5	TRBJ2-1	TRBD2	TGTGCCAGCAGTTCCAGACTAAGCGGGGGCTACAATGAGCAGTTCTTC	CASSSRLSGGYNEQFF
11	NA	TRBV29-1	TRBJ1-2	TRBD1	TGCAGCGTTACAGGGGGTGTCGGCTACACCTTC	CSVTGGVGYTF
13	NA	TRBV19	TRBJ2-5	TRBD1	TGTGCCAGTAGTACGGGACAGGTAGAGACCCAGTACTTC	CASSTGQVETQYF
14	once	TRBV19	TRBJ1-2	NA	TGTGCCAGCAGAGGACACAACCCTCCGAGGGGCTACACCTTC	CASRGHNPPRGYTF
15	NA	TRBV6-5	TRBJ1-5	NA	TGTGCCAGCAGTTCAGGGGTAAATAGCAATCAGCCCCAGCATTTT	CASSSGVNSNQPQHF
11	NA	TRBV7-9	TRBJ2-3	NA	TGTGCCAGCAGCTTTCCAGATACGCAGTATTTT	CASSFPDTQYF
13	NA	TRBV12-3/TRBV12-4	TRBJ2-5	NA	TGTGCCAGCACCAACAGAAACCAAGAGACCCAGTACTTC	CASTNRNQETQYF
14	NA	TRBV7-2	TRBJ1-2	TRBD1	TGTGCCAGCAGCTCCGCCTGGACAGGGTTTGGCTACACCTTC	CASSSAWTGFGYTF